These T cell receptor beta chains were read from a single sample in a study of T-cell reconstitution after alpha-beta-depleted transplantation in children. Via MiXCR, TCRdb re-called the PCR reads, giving one row per CDR3 protein. The sample consists of under 35,000 distinct CDR3 sequences, 5% to 7% of them appearing once. The source was PBMCs, mostly from graft donor cells, collected 180 days after TCRalphabeta/CD19-depleted stem cell transplant. The receptor set was obtained from a male patient between 5 and 17 years old who had a stem cell transplant for acute myeloid leukemia, so the T cells may come from the graft donor. Each CDR3 is given without its conserved first and last residue. The size field reads how often the clone was seen (once, few, many) or a class if it is expanded.

J	V	size	CDR3
TRBJ2-4	TRBV11-2	many	ASSLGRTGIKNIQY
TRBJ1-3	TRBV20-1	many	SASSGFLSGNTIY
TRBJ2-7	TRBV5-6	many	ASSFLPGQAYEQY
TRBJ2-7	TRBV28	many	ASRARMTQDEQY
TRBJ2-1	TRBV7-2	many	ASSLELAGYNEQF
TRBJ1-6	TRBV11-2	many	ASSLVGSGSISNSPLH
TRBJ1-1	TRBV5-1	many	ASSLDLNTEAF
TRBJ2-6	TRBV5-4	many	ASSAEGPGANVLT
TRBJ2-5	TRBV12-3/TRBV12-4	many	ASGLEWETQY
TRBJ2-1	TRBV5-1	medium-sized	ASSSGTGGNNEQF